Shown below are 26 T cell receptor beta chains from a single sample sequenced in a study of cytomegalovirus exposure and HLA in healthy donors. The PCR ran on 60 Vbeta and 13 Jbeta primers. TCRdb's copy holds only in-frame clones and misses some; the assay was immunoSEQ multiplex PCR. The sample includes more than 110,000 clones, approximately 73% seen only once; the top ten take approximately 15%. The specimen was PBMCs. All receptors derive from a human donor in good health.

The V gene is TRBV2, the J gene TRBJ2-5, with a possible D match to TRBD1 (5 bases). V was shortened by 7 bases and J by 3 bases, with 6 bases between the two germline ends. This CDR3 is 11 amino acids long. Germline CDR1 reads SNHLY; CDR2 reads FYNNEI. The CDR3: CASKGEETQYF. The CDR3 coding sequence is TGTGCCAGCAAAGGGGAAGAGACCCAGTACTTC. Combining the CDR3 with reference TRBV2 and TRBJ2-5 gives the whole variable domain EPEVTQTPSHQVTQMGQEVILRCVPISNHLYFYWYRQILGQKVEFLVSFYNNEISEKSEIFDDQFSVERPDGSNFTLKIRSTKLEDSAMYFCASKGEETQYFGPGTRLLVL.

V gene TRBV9 combines with J gene TRBJ2-3; 8 bases align to TRBD2. This CDR3 is 12 amino acids long. Germline lookup yields CDR1 SGDLS and CDR2 YYNGEE. After removal of 3 bases from V and 13 bases from J, the junction contained 7 bases not matched to a gene. The CDR3 spells CASSGEREYKYF. DNA for the CDR3: TGTGCCAGCAGCGGAGAGCGGGAGTATAAGTATTTT. Variable domain in full (rest from reference TRBV9 and TRBJ2-3): DSGVTQTPKHLITATGQRVTLRCSPRSGDLSVYWYQQSLDQGLQFLIQYYNGEERAKGNILERFSAQQFPDLHSELNLSSLELGDSALYFCASSGEREYKYFGPGTRLTVL.

The genes are TRBV5-5 and TRBJ1-1; unclear D gene. Deletions cut 1 base from V and 0 bases from J, with 7 bases between. The CDR3 consists of 14 residues. Germline assignment: CDR1 SGHKS and CDR2 YYEKEE (reference sequence). CDR3 coding DNA: TGTGCCAGCAGCTTGACAGAGATGAACACTGAAGCTTTCTTT. This sequence encodes CASSLTEMNTEAFF. The entire variable domain, with the rest obtained from reference TRBV5-5 and TRBJ1-1, is as follows: DAGVTQSPTHLIKTRGQQVTLRCSPISGHKSVSWYQQVLGQGPQFIFQYYEKEERGRGNFPDRFSARQFPNYSSELNVNALLLGDSALYLCASSLTEMNTEAFFGQGTRLTVV.

This chain links TRBV6-5 with TRBJ2-7, with D perhaps TRBD1 (6 bases). Germline V gene lookup returns CDR1 MNHEY and CDR2 SVGAGI. V was clipped by 6 bases and J by 6 bases, with 15 bases between them. The length of the CDR3 is 13 residues. The CDR3 nucleotides are TGTGCCAGCAGCGACAGGTCTTTAGGCGAGCAGTACTTC. Translated: CASSDRSLGEQYF.

The genes are TRBV6-4 and TRBJ1-2, with 7 bases identical to TRBD1. Per germline, CDR1 MRHNA and CDR2 SNTAGT. J gave up 2 bases and V 5 bases, and 5 bases lay outside the gene matches. The CDR3 spans 14 residues. The CDR3 coding sequence is TGTGCCAGCAGTCCTGACAGGGCCAACTATGGCTACACCTTC. As protein: CASSPDRANYGYTF.

This clone was counted between two and nine times. This chain connects TRBV7-9 to TRBJ2-7; D ambiguous. This CDR3 is 14 amino acids long. CDR1 is SEHNR, CDR2 FQNEAQ, per germline (reference sequence). Trimming shortened V by 8 bases and J by 2 bases, and 16 bases separated the two germline ends. As DNA, the CDR3 is TGTGCCAGCTCGTCCTCCTTGGCCCCCTACGAGCAGTACTTC. It specifies CASSSSLAPYEQYF.

The chain employs TRBV21-1 and TRBJ2-1; the table assigns TRBD2, which was not confirmed against the DNA. TRBV21-1 is given as a pseudogene. The CDR3 has 16 amino acids. CDR3 in amino acids: CASSKGTSGSYNEQFF. CDR3 sequence (DNA): TGTGCCAGCAGCAAAGGGACTAGCGGCTCCTACAATGAGCAGTTCTTC.

The chain joins TRBV7-8 to TRBJ1-1; TRBD1 agrees at 9 bases. This CDR3 comprises 12 residues. Trimming took 5 bases from V and 5 from J; bases not matched to a gene: 0. CDR1 and CDR2 from the germline V gene are SGHVS and FQNEAQ. CDR3 in amino acids: CASSGTGTEAFF. The CDR3 DNA follows: TGTGCCAGCAGCGGGACAGGGACTGAAGCTTTCTTT.

J is TRBJ1-4 and V is TRBV27, with 10 nucleotides matching TRBD1. Unmatched junction bases numbered 6, after V lost 4 bases and J lost 7 bases. This CDR3 is built from 15 residues. Germline-derived CDR1 and CDR2 are MNHEY and SMNVEV (reference sequence). The CDR3, as DNA: TGTGCCAGCAGTTGGGACAGGGGAAGGGGTGAAAAACTGTTTTTT. Its translation is CASSWDRGRGEKLFF.

This chain links TRBV11-1 with TRBJ2-1; a weak D match, TRBD1 (5 bases). The V end lost 5 bases, the J end lost 0 bases, and 8 bases lay between the germline ends. This CDR3 region has 14 residues. Germline V gene data show CDR1 as SGHAT and CDR2 as FQDESV (reference sequence). For the CDR3, the DNA is TGTGCCAGCAGCCCTGACAGCTCCTACAATGAGCAGTTCTTC. Amino acids: CASSPDSSYNEQFF.

This chain joins TRBV19 and TRBJ2-1, with 11 bases matching TRBD2. The CDR3 contains 13 residues. Germline assignment: CDR1 LNHDA and CDR2 SQIVND (reference sequence). V was clipped by 6 bases and J by 8 bases; unmatched bases: 3. In DNA form, the CDR3 reads TGTGCCAGTAGCCTAGCGGGGGGCTATGAGCAGTTCTTC. Translation: CASSLAGGYEQFF. Complete variable domain (other parts from reference TRBV19 and TRBJ2-1): DGGITQSPKYLFRKEGQNVTLSCEQNLNHDAMYWYRQDPGQGLRLIYYSQIVNDFQKGDIAEGYSVSREKKESFPLTVTSAQKNPTAFYLCASSLAGGYEQFFGPGTRLTVL.

The chain carries TRBV6-6 and TRBJ2-7; 9 bases agree with TRBD1. This CDR3 spans 15 amino acids. Trimming cost V 5 bases and J 5 bases; bases outside gene matches: 10. Per the germline V gene, CDR1 is MNHNY and CDR2 is SVGAGI (reference sequence). DNA for the CDR3: TGTGCCAGCAGTGACGACAGGGGGGCTGTCCACGAGCAGTACTTC. It is translated as CASSDDRGAVHEQYF.

The genes are TRBV30 and TRBJ1-1; D unclear. V lost 1 base and J lost 6, with 18 bases in between. The germline gives CDR1 GTSNPN, CDR2 SVGIG (reference sequence). CDR3 length equals 15 residues. CDR3 DNA: TGTGCCTGGAGTGGGGCCTGGTTCGGGGATCCTGAAGCTTTCTTT. The encoded protein is CAWSGAWFGDPEAFF.

The chain combines TRBV5-4 with TRBJ2-5; D possibly corresponds to TRBD1 (7 bases). CDR1 is SGHNT and CDR2 is YYREEE in the germline V gene (reference sequence). Between the trimmed V and J ends, which lost 3 bases and 0 bases, there was a span of 12 bases. The CDR3 extends over 15 amino acids. The CDR3 loop is CASSSGGGDQETQYF. CDR3 coding DNA: TGTGCCAGCAGCTCAGGGGGAGGAGACCAAGAGACCCAGTACTTC.

J is TRBJ2-4 and V is TRBV7-9; D is uncertain. Germline V CDR1 and CDR2: SEHNR, FQNEAQ (reference sequence). The V and J ends lost 2 bases and 0 bases respectively, with 5 bases between them. The CDR3 covers 14 residues. CDR3 DNA: TGTGCCAGCAGCTTATCGGGAGCCAAAAACATTCAGTACTTC. It is translated as CASSLSGAKNIQYF.

This clone is a singleton in its sample. This chain links TRBV5-1 with TRBJ2-5; 7 nucleotides align to TRBD2. The length of the CDR3 is 14 residues. Germline V CDR1 and CDR2: SGHRS, YFSETQ. V gave up 3 bases and J gave up 3 bases; unmatched junction bases: 5. The CDR3 is CASSSSGTKETQYF. CDR3 in DNA: TGCGCCAGCAGCTCCTCCGGGACTAAAGAGACCCAGTACTTC.

This clone came up a few times. The CDR3 sequence is CASSPPLWGGDNEQFF. The CDR3 DNA follows: TGTGCCAGCAGTCCCCCTTTATGGGGAGGGGACAATGAGCAGTTCTTC. The V call is TRBV28, the J call TRBJ2-1, with 7 bases lining up with TRBD2. The CDR3 has 16 amino acids. The V segment lost 5 bases and the J segment 5 bases; nucleotides outside the gene matches: 12. Germline loops: CDR1 MDHEN, CDR2 SYDVKM. Complete variable domain (other parts from reference TRBV28 and TRBJ2-1): DVKVTQSSRYLVKRTGEKVFLECVQDMDHENMFWYRQDPGLGLRLIYFSYDVKMKEKGDIPEGYSVSREKKERFSLILESASTNQTSMYLCASSPPLWGGDNEQFFGPGTRLTVL.

The rearrangement uses TRBV5-4 and TRBJ2-3; possible D gene TRBD2, 6 bases. The CDR3 sequence is 13 residues long. Germline assignment: CDR1 SGHNT and CDR2 YYREEE (reference sequence). V lost 0 bases to trimming and J lost 6 bases, with 8 bases between them. CDR3 region: CASSLVLADTQYF. CDR3 DNA: TGTGCCAGCAGCTTGGTACTAGCCGATACGCAGTATTTT.

This chain uses TRBV19 with TRBJ2-1; a weak D match, TRBD2 (6 bases). Germline loops: CDR1 LNHDA, CDR2 SQIVND (reference sequence). Trimming removed 3 bases at V and 1 base at J, with 10 bases between. The length of the CDR3 is 15 residues. CDR3: CASSIEGRSYNEQFF. The CDR3 DNA is TGTGCCAGTAGTATCGAGGGGAGGTCCTACAATGAGCAGTTCTTC.

V is TRBV20-1 and J is TRBJ2-4; TRBD2 might be the D (5 bases). The CDR3 spans 11 residues. V lost 8 bases and J 3 bases, leaving 8 bases between the germline ends. Germline V gene data show CDR1 as DFQATT and CDR2 as SNEGSKA (reference sequence). The CDR3 sequence: CSKRGKNIQYF. The CDR3 bases are TGCAGTAAACGGGGCAAAAACATTCAGTACTTC.

The table lists this clone with a few counts. The V call is TRBV5-1, the J call TRBJ2-1; 13 nucleotides agree with TRBD2. Germline CDR1 is SGHRS and CDR2 is YFSETQ. This CDR3 region has 15 residues. The V and J ends lost 2 bases and 8 bases, in that order; junction bases with no gene match: 4. DNA for the CDR3: TGCGCCAGCAGCTTAACTAGCGGGGGGGCGGATGAGCAGTTCTTC. Protein: CASSLTSGGADEQFF. Using reference TRBV5-1 and TRBJ2-1 for the parts outside the CDR3, the full variable domain is KAGVTQTPRYLIKTRGQQVTLSCSPISGHRSVSWYQQTPGQGLQFLFEYFSETQRNKGNFPGRFSGRQFSNSRSEMNVSTLELGDSALYLCASSLTSGGADEQFFGPGTRLTVL.

The chain couples TRBV29-1 to TRBJ2-1; D possibly corresponds to TRBD1 (6 bases). V was trimmed by 8 bases and J by 11 bases, leaving 13 bases between them. This CDR3 comprises 10 residues. From germline, CDR1 is SQVTM and CDR2 ANQGSEA. The CDR3 DNA follows: TGCAGCTCGGTACAGGGCAAGCAGTTCTTC. Translating it yields CSSVQGKQFF.

This clone has just a few counts. V gene TRBV7-3 combines with J gene TRBJ2-1; 7 bases are a match to TRBD1. Per germline, CDR1 SGHTA and CDR2 FQGTGA. The V and J ends lost 5 bases and 9 bases, in that order; junction bases with no gene match: 4. This CDR3 region has 12 residues. The CDR3 here is CASSLPGGEQFF. CDR3 bases: TGTGCCAGCAGCCTCCCAGGGGGTGAGCAGTTCTTC.

V gene TRBV10-1 combines with J gene TRBJ2-1, with 9 bases that match TRBD1. The junction had 10 bases not matched to a gene; V was cut back by 5 bases and J by 5 bases. This CDR3 spans 16 amino acids. Germline CDR1 and CDR2: WNHNN and SYGVQD (reference sequence). CDR3 in DNA: TGCGCCAGCAGTAGTACGGGACAGGGTTCCCACAATGAGCAGTTCTTC. Amino acids: CASSSTGQGSHNEQFF.

In this sample, this clone turned up once. This rearrangement joins TRBV4-1 to TRBJ2-7, with 9 bases identical to TRBD1. The V and J ends lost 1 base and 6 bases, in that order; junction bases with no gene match: 7. The V gene's germline CDR1 is MGHRA and CDR2 YSYEKL. The CDR3 has 15 residues. The CDR3 nucleotides are TGCGCCAGCAGCCAAGCGTGGGGACAGGGCAGCGAGCAGTACTTC. It yields the protein CASSQAWGQGSEQYF.

The chain employs TRBV15 and TRBJ2-7; D might be TRBD1 (5 bases). Germline V gene lookup returns CDR1 LNHNV and CDR2 YYDKDF (reference sequence). This CDR3 is 14 amino acids long. Trimming shortened V by 1 base and J by 3 bases, and 10 bases separated the two germline ends. The chain's CDR3 is CATSRGTTNYEQYF. Written as DNA, the CDR3 is TGTGCCACCAGCAGAGGGACAACTAACTACGAGCAGTACTTC.